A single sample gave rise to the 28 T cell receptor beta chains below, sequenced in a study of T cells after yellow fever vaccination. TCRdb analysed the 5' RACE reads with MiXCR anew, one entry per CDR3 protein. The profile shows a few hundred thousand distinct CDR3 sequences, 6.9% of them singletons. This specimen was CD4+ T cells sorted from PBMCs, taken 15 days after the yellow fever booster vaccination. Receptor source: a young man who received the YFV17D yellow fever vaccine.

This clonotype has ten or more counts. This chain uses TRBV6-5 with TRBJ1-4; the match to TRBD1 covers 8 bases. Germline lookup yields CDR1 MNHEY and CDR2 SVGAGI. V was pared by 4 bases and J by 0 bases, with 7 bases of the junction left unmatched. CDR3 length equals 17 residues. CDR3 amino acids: CASSLTGAVSTNEKLFF. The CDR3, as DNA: TGTGCCAGCAGTTTGACAGGGGCTGTTTCAACTAATGAAAAACTGTTTTTT.

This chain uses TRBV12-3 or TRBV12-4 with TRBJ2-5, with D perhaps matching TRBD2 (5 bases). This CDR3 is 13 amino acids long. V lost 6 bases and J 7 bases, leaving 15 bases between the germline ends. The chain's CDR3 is CASSIAGIPTQYF. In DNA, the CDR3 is TGTGCCAGCAGCATCGCCGGGATCCCGACCCAGTACTTC.

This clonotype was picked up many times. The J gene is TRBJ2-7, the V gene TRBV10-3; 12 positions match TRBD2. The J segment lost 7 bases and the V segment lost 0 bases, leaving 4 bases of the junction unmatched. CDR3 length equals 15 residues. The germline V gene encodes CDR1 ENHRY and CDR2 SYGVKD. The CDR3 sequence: CAISESGLAGREQYF. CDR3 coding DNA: TGTGCCATCAGTGAGTCTGGACTAGCGGGAAGGGAGCAGTACTTC.

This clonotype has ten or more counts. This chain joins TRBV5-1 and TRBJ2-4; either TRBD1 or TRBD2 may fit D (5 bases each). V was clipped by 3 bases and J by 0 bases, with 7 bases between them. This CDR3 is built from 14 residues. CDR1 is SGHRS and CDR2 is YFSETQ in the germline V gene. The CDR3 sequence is CASSSGTAKNIQYF. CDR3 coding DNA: TGCGCCAGCAGCTCCGGGACAGCCAAAAACATTCAGTACTTC.

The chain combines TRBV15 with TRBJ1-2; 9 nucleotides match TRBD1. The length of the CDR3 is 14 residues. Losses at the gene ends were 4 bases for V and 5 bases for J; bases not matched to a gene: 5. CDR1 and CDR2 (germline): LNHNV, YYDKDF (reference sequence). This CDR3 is CATSINRGLYGYTF. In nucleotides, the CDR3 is TGTGCCACCAGCATTAACAGGGGGCTATATGGCTACACCTTC.

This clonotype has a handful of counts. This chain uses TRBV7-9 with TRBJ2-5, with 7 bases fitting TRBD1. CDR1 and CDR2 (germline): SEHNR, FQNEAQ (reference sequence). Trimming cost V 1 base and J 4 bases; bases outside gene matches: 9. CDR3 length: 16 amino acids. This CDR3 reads CASSLGLTGEPETQYF. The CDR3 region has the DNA TGTGCCAGCAGCTTAGGGCTCACAGGGGAGCCAGAGACCCAGTACTTC.

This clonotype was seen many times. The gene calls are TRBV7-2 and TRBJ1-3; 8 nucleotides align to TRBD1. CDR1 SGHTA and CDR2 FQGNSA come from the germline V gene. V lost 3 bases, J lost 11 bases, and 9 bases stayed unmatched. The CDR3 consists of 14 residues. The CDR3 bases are TGTGCCAGCAGCTTCACAGGGGGGTTTGGCGCCATATATTTT. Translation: CASSFTGGFGAIYF.

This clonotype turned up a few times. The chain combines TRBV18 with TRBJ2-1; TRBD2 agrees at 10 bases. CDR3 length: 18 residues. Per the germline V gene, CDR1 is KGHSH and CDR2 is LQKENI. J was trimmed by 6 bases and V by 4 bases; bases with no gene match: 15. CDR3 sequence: CASSLGIASSGSFNEQFF. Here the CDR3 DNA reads TGTGCCAGCTCACTCGGAATCGCGTCTAGCGGGAGTTTCAATGAGCAGTTCTTC.

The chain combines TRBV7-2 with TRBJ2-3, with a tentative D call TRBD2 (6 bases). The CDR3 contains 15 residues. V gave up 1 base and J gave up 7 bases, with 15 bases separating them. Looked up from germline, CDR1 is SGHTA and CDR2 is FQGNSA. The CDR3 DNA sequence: TGTGCCAGCAGCTTAGAGCCGGGAGAGTGGAATACGCAGTATTTT. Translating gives CASSLEPGEWNTQYF.

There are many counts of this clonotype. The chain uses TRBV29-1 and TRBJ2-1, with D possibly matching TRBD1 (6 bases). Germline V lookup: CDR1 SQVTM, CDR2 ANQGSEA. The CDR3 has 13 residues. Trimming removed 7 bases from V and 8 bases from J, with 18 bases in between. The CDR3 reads CSDRDTRTHEQFF. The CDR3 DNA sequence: TGCAGCGACCGGGACACCCGTACTCATGAGCAGTTCTTC.

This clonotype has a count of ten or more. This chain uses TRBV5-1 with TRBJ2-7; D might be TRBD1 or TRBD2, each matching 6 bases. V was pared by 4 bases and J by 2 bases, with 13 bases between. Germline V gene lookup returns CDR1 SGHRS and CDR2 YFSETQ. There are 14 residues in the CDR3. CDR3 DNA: TGCGCCAGCAGCCGCGGGGACATAACCTACGAGCAGTACTTC. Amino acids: CASSRGDITYEQYF.

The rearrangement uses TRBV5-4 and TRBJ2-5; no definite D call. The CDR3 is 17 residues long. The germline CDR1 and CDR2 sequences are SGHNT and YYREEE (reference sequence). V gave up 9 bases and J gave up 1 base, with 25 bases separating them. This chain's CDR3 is CATLRGGSLGLQETQYF. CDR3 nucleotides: TGTGCCACCTTACGCGGTGGAAGTCTCGGGCTCCAAGAGACCCAGTACTTC.

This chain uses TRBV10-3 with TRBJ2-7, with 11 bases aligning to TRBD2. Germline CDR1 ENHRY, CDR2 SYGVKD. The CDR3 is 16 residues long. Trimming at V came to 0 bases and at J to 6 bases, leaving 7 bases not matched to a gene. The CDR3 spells CAISESKVTSGTEQYF. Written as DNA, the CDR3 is TGTGCCATCAGTGAGTCGAAGGTGACTAGCGGGACCGAGCAGTACTTC.

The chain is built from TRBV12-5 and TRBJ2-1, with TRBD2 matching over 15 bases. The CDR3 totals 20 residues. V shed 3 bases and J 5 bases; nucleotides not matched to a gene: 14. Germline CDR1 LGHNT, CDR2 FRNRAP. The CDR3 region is CASGFPGTSGRSTLNNEQFF. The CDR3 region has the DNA TGTGCTAGTGGTTTCCCTGGGACTAGCGGGAGGTCGACCCTCAACAATGAGCAGTTCTTC.

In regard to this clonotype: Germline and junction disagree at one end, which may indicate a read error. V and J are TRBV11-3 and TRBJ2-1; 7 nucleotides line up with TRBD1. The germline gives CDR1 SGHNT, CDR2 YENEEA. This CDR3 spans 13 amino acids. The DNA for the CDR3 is TGTGCCAGCAGCTCCCCGACAGGGAATGACCAGTTCTTC. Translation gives CASSSPTGNDQFF. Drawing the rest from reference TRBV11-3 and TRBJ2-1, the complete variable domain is EAGVVQSPRYKIIEKKQPVAFWCNPISGHNTLYWYLQNLGQGPELLIRYENEEAVDDSQLPKDRFSAERLKGVDSTLKIQPAELGDSAVYLCASSSPTGNDQFFGPGTRLTVL.

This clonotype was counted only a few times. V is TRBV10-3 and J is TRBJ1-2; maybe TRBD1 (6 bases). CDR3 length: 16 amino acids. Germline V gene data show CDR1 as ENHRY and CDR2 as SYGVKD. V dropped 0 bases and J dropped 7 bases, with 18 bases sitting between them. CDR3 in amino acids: CAISESGTKNHAGYTF. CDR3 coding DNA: TGTGCCATCAGTGAGTCCGGGACAAAAAATCATGCTGGCTACACCTTC.

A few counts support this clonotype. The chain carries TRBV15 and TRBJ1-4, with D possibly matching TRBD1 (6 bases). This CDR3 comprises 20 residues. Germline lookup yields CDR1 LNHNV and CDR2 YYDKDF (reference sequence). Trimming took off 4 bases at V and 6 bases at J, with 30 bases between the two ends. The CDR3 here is CATSKGGLSMPGPPDEKLFF. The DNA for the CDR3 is TGTGCCACCAGCAAAGGGGGTTTATCGATGCCGGGTCCTCCGGATGAAAAACTGTTTTTT.

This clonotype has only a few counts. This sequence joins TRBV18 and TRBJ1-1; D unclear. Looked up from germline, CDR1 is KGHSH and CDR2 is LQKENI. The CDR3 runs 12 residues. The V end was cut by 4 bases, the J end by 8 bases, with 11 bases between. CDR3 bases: TGTGCCAGCTCACGAACAGATACCGAAGCTTTCTTT. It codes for CASSRTDTEAFF. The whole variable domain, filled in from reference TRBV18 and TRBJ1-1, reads NAGVMQNPRHLVRRRGQEARLRCSPMKGHSHVYWYRQLPEEGLKFMVYLQKENIIDESGMPKERFSAEFPKEGPSILRIQQVVRGDSAAYFCASSRTDTEAFFGQGTRLTVV.

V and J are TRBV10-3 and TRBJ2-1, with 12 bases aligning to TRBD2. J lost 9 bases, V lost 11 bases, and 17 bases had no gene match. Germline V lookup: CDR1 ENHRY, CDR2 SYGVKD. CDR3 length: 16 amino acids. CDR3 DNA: TGTGCCGCCCAAAAAACGACTAGCGGGAGATTGGGTGAGCAGTTCTTC. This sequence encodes CAAQKTTSGRLGEQFF.

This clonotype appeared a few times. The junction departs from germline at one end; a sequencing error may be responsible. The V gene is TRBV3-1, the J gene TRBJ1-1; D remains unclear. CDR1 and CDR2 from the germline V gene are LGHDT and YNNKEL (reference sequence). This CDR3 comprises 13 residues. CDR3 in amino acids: CASTQGGFAEAFF. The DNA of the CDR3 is TGTGCCAGCACCCAAGGTGGGTTCGCTGAAGCTTTCTTT.

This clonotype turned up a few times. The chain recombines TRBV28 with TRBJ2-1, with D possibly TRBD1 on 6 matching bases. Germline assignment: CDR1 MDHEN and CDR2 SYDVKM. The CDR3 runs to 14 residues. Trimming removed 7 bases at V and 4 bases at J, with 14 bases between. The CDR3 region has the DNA TGTGCCAGCACCCAGGGGACCCAGTACAATGAGCAGTTCTTC. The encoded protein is CASTQGTQYNEQFF.

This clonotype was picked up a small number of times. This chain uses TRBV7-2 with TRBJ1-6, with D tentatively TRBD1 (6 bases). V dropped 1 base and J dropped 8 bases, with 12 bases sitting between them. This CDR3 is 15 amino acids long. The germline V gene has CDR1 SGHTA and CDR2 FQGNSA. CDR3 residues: CASSLEAGEYSPLHF. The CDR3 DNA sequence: TGTGCCAGCAGCTTAGAGGCAGGGGAGTATTCACCCCTCCACTTT.

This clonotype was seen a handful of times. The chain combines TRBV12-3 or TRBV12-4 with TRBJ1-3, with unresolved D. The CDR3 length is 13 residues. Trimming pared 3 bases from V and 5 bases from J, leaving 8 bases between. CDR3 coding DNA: TGTGCCAGCAGTTTGGGAGAACGAAACACCATATATTTT. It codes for CASSLGERNTIYF.

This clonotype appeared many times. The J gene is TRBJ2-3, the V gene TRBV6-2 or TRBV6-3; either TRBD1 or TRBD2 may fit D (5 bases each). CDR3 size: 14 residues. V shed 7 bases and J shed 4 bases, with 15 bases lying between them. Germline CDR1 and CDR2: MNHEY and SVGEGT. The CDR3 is CASKKGRVADTQYF. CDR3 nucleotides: TGTGCCAGCAAGAAGGGGAGAGTGGCAGATACGCAGTATTTT.

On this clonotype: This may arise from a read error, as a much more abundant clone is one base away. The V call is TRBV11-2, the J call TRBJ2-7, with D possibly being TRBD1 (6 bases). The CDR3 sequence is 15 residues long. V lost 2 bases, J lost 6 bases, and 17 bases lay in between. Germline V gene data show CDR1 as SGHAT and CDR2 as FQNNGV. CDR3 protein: CASSLFVGLRGEQYF. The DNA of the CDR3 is TGTGCCAGCAGCTTATTCGTAGGCCTCAGGGGCGAGCAGTACTTC. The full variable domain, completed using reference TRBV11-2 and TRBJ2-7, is EAGVAQSPRYKIIEKRQSVAFWCNPISGHATLYWYQQILGQGPKLLIQFQNNGVVDDSQLPKDRFSAERLKGVDSTLKIQPAKLEDSAVYLCASSLFVGLRGEQYFGPGTRLTVT.

The CDR3 here is CASSFSRTGVLYGYTF. Here the CDR3 DNA reads TGTGCCAGCAGTTTTTCCCGGACAGGGGTCCTCTATGGCTACACCTTC. The chain uses TRBV28 and TRBJ1-2; TRBD1 matches at 9 bases. Germline V lookup: CDR1 MDHEN, CDR2 SYDVKM. With 3 bases clipped from V and 4 bases from J, the junction kept 9 bases outside the gene matches. The CDR3 length is 16 residues.

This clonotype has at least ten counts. DNA of the CDR3: TGTGCCAGCAGCCCCAAATACGAGCAGTACTTC. Translated, it gives CASSPKYEQYF. V is TRBV7-8 and J is TRBJ2-7; unclear D gene. The germline CDR1 and CDR2 sequences are SGHVS and FQNEAQ. V was shortened by 5 bases and J by 4 bases, with 6 bases between the two germline ends. CDR3 length: 11 residues.

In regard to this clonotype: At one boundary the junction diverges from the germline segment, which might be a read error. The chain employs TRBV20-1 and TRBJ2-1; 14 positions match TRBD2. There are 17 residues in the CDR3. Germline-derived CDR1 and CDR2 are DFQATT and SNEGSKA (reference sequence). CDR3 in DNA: TGCAGTGCTCTTAACGCCGGGACTAGCGGGAGCTACAATGAGCAGCTCTTC. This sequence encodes CSALNAGTSGSYNEQLF.